A selection of T cell receptor beta chains follows, all from one sample in a study of cytomegalovirus exposure and HLA in healthy donors. TCRdb's copy holds only in-frame clones and misses some; the assay was immunoSEQ multiplex PCR. The sample has approximately 150,000 clones, around four fifths seen once. Sequencing was carried out using PBMCs. The receptors were gathered from a girl between 10 and 17 years old in good health and CMV-seropositive. Each CDR3 is given with its conserved first and last residue. A D gene is named only where the DNA matches it firmly. Some rows have no size entry. The others give once, few or many, or a class for an expanded clone.

v_call	d_call	j_call	clone_size	cdr3_aa	cdr3_nt
TRBV2	NA	TRBJ2-7	NA	CASTGARSYEQYF	TGTGCCAGCACAGGGGCGAGATCCTACGAGCAGTACTTC
TRBV5-6	NA	TRBJ1-2	NA	CASSSLPTEIGYGYTF	TGTGCCAGCAGCTCTCTACCGACAGAGATCGGCTATGGCTACACCTTC
TRBV18	TRBD1	TRBJ1-2	NA	CASSPPGQAYGYTF	TGTGCCAGCTCACCCCCGGGACAGGCCTATGGCTACACCTTC
TRBV2	TRBD1	TRBJ1-1	NA	CASSEVTGAGTEAFF	TGTGCCAGCAGTGAAGTGACAGGGGCTGGGACTGAAGCTTTCTTT
TRBV11-3	TRBD1	TRBJ1-3	NA	CASSPGGQANTIYF	TGTGCCAGCAGCCCCGGAGGACAGGCAAACACCATATATTTT
TRBV1	NA	TRBJ2-1	NA	CTSSHDGLGLAGNEQFF	TGCACCAGCAGCCATGATGGCCTCGGTCTAGCGGGAAATGAGCAGTTCTTC
TRBV11-2	NA	TRBJ2-7	NA	CASSLEVLRREFVEQYF	TGTGCCAGCAGCTTAGAGGTGCTGAGACGGGAGTTTGTGGAGCAGTACTTC
TRBV9	TRBD1	TRBJ1-3	NA	CASSVGTGRNTIYF	TGTGCCAGCAGCGTAGGGACAGGTAGAAACACCATATATTTT
TRBV6-1	TRBD1	TRBJ1-2	NA	CASSVQGADYGYTF	TGTGCCAGCAGTGTACAGGGGGCGGACTATGGCTACACCTTC
TRBV19	TRBD1	TRBJ1-2	NA	CAIGQGSGYTF	TGTGCCATCGGACAGGGAAGCGGCTACACCTTC
TRBV19	NA	TRBJ2-5	NA	CASNDRFSETQYF	TGTGCCAGCAACGACAGGTTTAGCGAGACCCAGTACTTC
TRBV27	TRBD2	TRBJ2-3	NA	CASSLASGVTDTQYF	TGTGCCAGCAGTCTAGCCAGCGGGGTCACAGATACGCAGTATTTT
TRBV5-6	NA	TRBJ1-2	NA	CASRLGGNGYTF	TGTGCCAGCAGACTGGGAGGGAATGGCTACACCTTC
TRBV7-2	TRBD1	TRBJ1-5	NA	CASSLGQGNQPQHF	TGTGCCAGCAGCTTGGGACAGGGCAATCAGCCCCAGCATTTT
TRBV13	TRBD1	TRBJ1-4	NA	CASTRTGRYEKLFF	TGTGCCAGCACCCGGACAGGGCGATACGAAAAACTGTTTTTT
TRBV11-1	TRBD2	TRBJ2-1	NA	CASSPTSGANNEQFF	TGTGCCAGCAGCCCGACTAGCGGGGCGAACAATGAGCAGTTCTTC
TRBV28	TRBD2	TRBJ2-3	NA	CASSRSGGGGDTQYF	TGTGCCAGCAGTAGAAGCGGGGGGGGAGGGGATACGCAGTATTTT
TRBV9	NA	TRBJ1-1	NA	CASSPKEAVIKAFF	TGTGCCAGCAGCCCGAAAGAGGCGGTAATAAAAGCTTTCTTT
TRBV18	TRBD1	TRBJ1-3	NA	CASSRGTGGSGNTIYF	TGTGCCAGCTCACGTGGGACAGGGGGCTCTGGAAACACCATATATTTT
TRBV7-8	TRBD1	TRBJ1-3	NA	CASSPGQGAGGNTIYF	TGTGCCAGCAGCCCGGGACAGGGGGCAGGAGGAAACACCATATATTTT
TRBV7-7	NA	TRBJ2-5	once	CASSLTGFQETQYF	TGTGCTAGCAGCTTGACAGGTTTCCAAGAGACCCAGTACTTC
TRBV29-1	NA	TRBJ1-1	once	CSVGEGSLNTEAFF	TGCAGCGTGGGAGAGGGTTCCCTGAACACTGAAGCTTTCTTT
TRBV21-1	NA	TRBJ1-3	NA	CASSNPNRPGQGAGNTIYF	TGTGCCAGCAGCAACCCGAATAGACCGGGACAGGGTGCTGGAAACACCATATATTTT
TRBV7-2	TRBD1	TRBJ2-6	NA	CASSRGTGKGGYVLTF	TGTGCCAGCAGCCGCGGGACAGGGAAGGGGGGATACGTCCTGACTTTC
TRBV27	NA	TRBJ1-6	NA	CASSPGREGSPLHF	TGTGCCAGCAGTCCGGGACGGGAGGGCTCACCCCTCCACTTT
TRBV7-7	NA	TRBJ2-5	once	CASSPTGNQETQYF	TGTGCTAGCAGTCCAACAGGGAACCAAGAGACCCAGTACTTC
TRBV2	TRBD1	TRBJ2-7	few	CASRQDRVNEQYF	TGTGCCAGCAGGCAGGACAGGGTAAACGAGCAGTACTTC
TRBV7-9	TRBD1	TRBJ1-1	NA	CASSLDRATEAFF	TGTGCCAGCAGCTTGGACAGGGCCACTGAAGCTTTCTTC
TRBV5-8	NA	TRBJ1-2	NA	CASSKDRKYGYTF	TGTGCCAGCAGCAAAGACAGGAAATATGGCTACACCTTC
TRBV5-1	TRBD1	TRBJ1-1	NA	CASSGRTGGENTEAFF	TGCGCCAGCAGCGGGAGGACAGGGGGGGAGAACACTGAAGCTTTCTTT
TRBV11-2	NA	TRBJ1-2	NA	CASSGGNFGYTF	TGTGCCAGCAGCGGGGGCAACTTTGGCTACACCTTC
TRBV5-1	TRBD1	TRBJ1-4	NA	CASSPDTGAFNEKLFF	TGCGCCAGCAGCCCAGATACAGGGGCCTTTAATGAAAAACTGTTTTTT
TRBV7-7	TRBD2	TRBJ2-7	NA	CASSSNSGGPPHEQYF	TGTGCTAGCAGCTCGAACTCGGGGGGGCCCCCCCACGAGCAGTACTTC
TRBV6-4	NA	TRBJ2-1	NA	CASSLGGAGEQFF	TGTGCCAGCAGTCTAGGGGGCGCGGGGGAGCAGTTCTTC
TRBV19	TRBD1	TRBJ1-6	NA	CASSIGGQGGTYNSPLHF	TGTGCCAGTAGTATTGGTGGACAGGGGGGGACCTATAATTCACCCCTCCACTTT
TRBV6-4	NA	TRBJ2-1	few	CASSETAGQSNEQFF	TGTGCCAGCAGTGAAACCGCGGGACAGAGCAATGAGCAGTTCTTC
TRBV11-2	NA	TRBJ2-7	NA	CASSFGNRVAEQYF	TGTGCCAGCAGCTTTGGGAACAGGGTCGCCGAGCAGTACTTC
TRBV4-1	NA	TRBJ2-7	NA	CASSLGGRDEQYF	TGCGCCAGCAGCCTCGGCGGGCGGGACGAGCAGTACTTC
TRBV19	TRBD1	TRBJ1-2	NA	CASRKPQGSYGYTF	TGTGCCAGTAGAAAACCACAGGGGTCCTATGGCTACACCTTC
TRBV13	NA	TRBJ1-1	NA	CASSLVGVLGEAFF	TGTGCCAGCAGCTTAGTCGGGGTATTGGGTGAAGCTTTCTTT